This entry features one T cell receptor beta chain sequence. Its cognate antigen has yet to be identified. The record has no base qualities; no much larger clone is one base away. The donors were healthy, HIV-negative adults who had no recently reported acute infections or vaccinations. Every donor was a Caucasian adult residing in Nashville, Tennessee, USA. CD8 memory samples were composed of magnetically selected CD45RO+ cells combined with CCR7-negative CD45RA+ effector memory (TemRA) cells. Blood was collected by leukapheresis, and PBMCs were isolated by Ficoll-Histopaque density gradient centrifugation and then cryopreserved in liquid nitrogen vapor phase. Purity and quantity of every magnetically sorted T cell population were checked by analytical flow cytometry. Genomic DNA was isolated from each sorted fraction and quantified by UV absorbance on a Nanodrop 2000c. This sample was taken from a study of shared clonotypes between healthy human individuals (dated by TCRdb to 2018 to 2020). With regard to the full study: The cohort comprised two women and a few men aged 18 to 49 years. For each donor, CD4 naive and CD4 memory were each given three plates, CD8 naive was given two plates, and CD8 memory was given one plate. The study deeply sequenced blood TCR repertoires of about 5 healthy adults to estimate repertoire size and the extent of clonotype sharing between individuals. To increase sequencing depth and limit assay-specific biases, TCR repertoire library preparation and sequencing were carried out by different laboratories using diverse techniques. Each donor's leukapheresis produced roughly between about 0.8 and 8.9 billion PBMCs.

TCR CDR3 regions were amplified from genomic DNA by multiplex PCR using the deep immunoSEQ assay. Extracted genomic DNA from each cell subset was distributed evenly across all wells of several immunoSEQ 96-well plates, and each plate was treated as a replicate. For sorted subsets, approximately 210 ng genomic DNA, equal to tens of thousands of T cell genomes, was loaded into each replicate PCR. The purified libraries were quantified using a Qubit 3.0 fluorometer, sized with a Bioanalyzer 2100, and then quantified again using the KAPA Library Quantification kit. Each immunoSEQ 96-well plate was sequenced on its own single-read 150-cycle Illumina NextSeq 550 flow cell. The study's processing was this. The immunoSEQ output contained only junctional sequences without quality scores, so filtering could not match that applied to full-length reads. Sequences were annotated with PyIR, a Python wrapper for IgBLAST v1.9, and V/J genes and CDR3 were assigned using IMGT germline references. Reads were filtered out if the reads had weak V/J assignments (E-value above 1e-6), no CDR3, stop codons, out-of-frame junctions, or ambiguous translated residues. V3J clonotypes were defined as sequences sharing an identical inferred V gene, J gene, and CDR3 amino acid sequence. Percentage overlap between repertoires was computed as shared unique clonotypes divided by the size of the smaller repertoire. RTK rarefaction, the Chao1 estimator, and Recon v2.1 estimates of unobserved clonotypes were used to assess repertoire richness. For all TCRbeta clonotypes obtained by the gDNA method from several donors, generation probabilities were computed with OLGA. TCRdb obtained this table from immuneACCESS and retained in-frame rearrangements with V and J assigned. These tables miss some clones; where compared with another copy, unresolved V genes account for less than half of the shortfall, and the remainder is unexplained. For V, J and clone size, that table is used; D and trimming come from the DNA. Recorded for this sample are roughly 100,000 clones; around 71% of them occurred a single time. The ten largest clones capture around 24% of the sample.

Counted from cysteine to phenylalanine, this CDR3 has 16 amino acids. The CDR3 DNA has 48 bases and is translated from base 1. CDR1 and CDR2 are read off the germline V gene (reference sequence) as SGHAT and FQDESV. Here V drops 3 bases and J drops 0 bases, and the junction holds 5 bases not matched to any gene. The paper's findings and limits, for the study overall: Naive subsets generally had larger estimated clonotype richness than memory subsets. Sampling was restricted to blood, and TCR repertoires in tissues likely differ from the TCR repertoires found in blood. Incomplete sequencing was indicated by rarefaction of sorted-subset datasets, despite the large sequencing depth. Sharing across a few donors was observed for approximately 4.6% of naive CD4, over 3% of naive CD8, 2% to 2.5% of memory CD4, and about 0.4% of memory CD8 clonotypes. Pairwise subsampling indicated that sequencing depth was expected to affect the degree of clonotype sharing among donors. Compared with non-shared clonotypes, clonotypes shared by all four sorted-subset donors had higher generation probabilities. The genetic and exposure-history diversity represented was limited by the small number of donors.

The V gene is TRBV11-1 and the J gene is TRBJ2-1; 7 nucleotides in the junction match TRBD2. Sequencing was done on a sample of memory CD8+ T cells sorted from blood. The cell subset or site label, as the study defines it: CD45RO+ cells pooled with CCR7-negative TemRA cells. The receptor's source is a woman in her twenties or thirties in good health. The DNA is TGTGCCAGCAGCTTTGCTAGCGGTAGCTCCTACAATGAGCAGTTCTTC. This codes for CASSFASGSSYNEQFF.